This T cell receptor beta chain was recovered during a study of shared clonotypes between healthy human individuals. Across the whole study: Donors had three CD4 naive, three CD4 memory, two CD8 naive and one CD8 memory plate apiece. The study, taken as a whole, reports: Larger estimated richness was generally seen in naive subsets than in memory subsets.

Sequencing used immunoSEQ multiplex PCR; TCRdb keeps in-frame clones, though not all of them. Here the sample spans some 2,100,000 clones, about 94% being singletons. V dropped 7 bases and J dropped 0 bases, with 9 bases sitting between them. CDR1 and CDR2 from the germline V gene are MRHNA and SNTAGT. The CDR3 is 14 amino acids. Notes on this clone: The target antigen is unknown.

All of the donors resided in Nashville, Tennessee, and each was a Caucasian adult. The specimen was naive CD4+ T cells sorted from blood. Specified subset: CD45RA+ positively selected. The rearrangement uses TRBV6-4 and TRBJ2-2; D uncertain. The sequence was collected from a man between 18 and 29 years old in good health. The CDR3 region is CASKGFANTGELFF. The CDR3 nucleotides are TGTGCCAGCAAAGGGTTCGCGAACACCGGGGAGCTGTTTTTT.